Listed here are 30 T cell receptor beta chains from one sample, sequenced in a study of Graves' ophthalmopathy and Graves' hyperthyroidism (dated by TCRdb to the late 2010s). Instrument on record: Illumina HiSeq 2000. TCR beta CDR3 regions were amplified from RNA transcripts for repertoire sequencing. The first round was an RT-PCR using HTBI primers with the Qiagen OneStep RT-PCR kit, and this first round was followed by a second-round multiplex PCR, then size selection and purification. Through fastp at Q25 and MiXCR, TCRdb rebuilt clones from the public reads, retaining in-frame beta chains. Entries that share a CDR3 protein sequence are merged under the most common genes and DNA. The sample table shows about 230,000 distinct CDR3 sequences, and about 46% are seen once. The biggest ten clones account for roughly 45% of the sample. Sequencing was done on a sample of peripheral blood. Every receptor here comes from an adult man with Graves' ophthalmopathy.

The V call is TRBV24-1, the J call TRBJ2-7; 7 bases agree with TRBD1. The CDR3 is 14 residues long. V was clipped by 2 bases and J by 3 bases; unmatched bases: 3. CDR1 and CDR2 from the germline V gene are KGHDR and SFDVKD. The CDR3 reads CATSDSDRDYEQYF. The DNA for the CDR3 is TGTGCCACCAGTGATTCTGACAGGGACTACGAGCAGTACTTC.

In its sample, this clonotype was seen many times. The rearrangement joins TRBV10-3 to TRBJ1-1; D is uncertain. The V end was cut by 2 bases, the J end by 4 bases, with 11 bases between. CDR1 and CDR2 from the germline V gene are ENHRY and SYGVKD. The CDR3 sequence is 14 residues long. CDR3 coding DNA: TGTGCCATCAGTGAGAGCGGGTCAGGCACTGAAGCTTTCTTT. Residues: CAISESGSGTEAFF.

The rearrangement uses TRBV28 and TRBJ1-2; 8 bases are shared with TRBD1. The CDR3 is 13 amino acids. V gave up 6 bases and J gave up 8 bases; unmatched junction bases: 8. CDR1 is MDHEN and CDR2 is SYDVKM in the germline V gene. CDR3 coding DNA: TGTGCCAGCAGGCCCCCAGGGGGCGGAGGCTACACCTTC. It translates to CASRPPGGGGYTF.

This clonotype was picked up a small number of times. This rearrangement joins TRBV7-3 to TRBJ1-6; possibly TRBD1 for D (5 bases). V was pared by 3 bases and J by 8 bases, with 11 bases between. Looked up from germline, CDR1 is SGHTA and CDR2 is FQGTGA. CDR3 length equals 14 residues. CDR3 amino acids: CASSFSGFDSPLHF. The CDR3 nucleotides are TGTGCCAGCAGCTTCTCAGGGTTTGATTCACCCCTCCACTTT.

The chain combines TRBV6-2 or TRBV6-3 with TRBJ1-1; 8 bases agree with TRBD1. Trimming at V came to 4 bases and at J to 4 bases, leaving 5 bases not matched to a gene. The germline gives CDR1 MNHEY, CDR2 SVGEGT. The CDR3 is 14 amino acids. The DNA for the CDR3 is TGTGCCAGCAGTTCGACAGGGGAGTTCACTGAAGCTTTCTTT. Residues: CASSSTGEFTEAFF.

The chain has TRBV10-2 and TRBJ2-7; D remains unclear. Germline V gene lookup returns CDR1 WSHSY and CDR2 SAAADI. This CDR3 comprises 14 residues. Deletions cut 2 bases from V and 0 bases from J, with 8 bases between. DNA of the CDR3: TGCGCCAGCAGTGAGGCGTCGGACTCCTACGAGCAGTACTTC. Translation gives CASSEASDSYEQYF.

This clonotype was observed a single time. CDR3: CASSNVDRAQETQYF. In DNA, the CDR3 is TGTGCCAGCAGCAACGTAGACAGGGCTCAAGAGACCCAGTACTTC. The rearrangement joins TRBV12-3 or TRBV12-4 to TRBJ2-5; 7 bases agree with TRBD1. V gave up 6 bases and J gave up 2 bases; unmatched junction bases: 9. The length of the CDR3 is 15 residues.

This clonotype appeared a single time. The junction departs from the called germline gene at one end, perhaps through a read error. This chain connects TRBV10-3 to TRBJ1-2; D is undetermined. CDR3 size: 15 residues. From germline, CDR1 is ENHRY and CDR2 SYGVKD. CDR3 sequence: CASSENTIKDYGYTF. CDR3 nucleotide sequence: TGTGCCAGCAGTGAAAACACCATCAAGGACTATGGCTACACCTTC.

This chain links TRBV19 with TRBJ1-1; maybe TRBD1 (5 bases). The CDR3 is 14 amino acids. The germline gives CDR1 LNHDA, CDR2 SQIVND (reference sequence). Trimming pared 4 bases from V and 3 bases from J, leaving 12 bases between. The CDR3 DNA sequence: TGTGCCAGTAGTAGACTCGGGGGTGACACTGAAGCTTTCTTT. This codes for CASSRLGGDTEAFF. The whole variable domain, remainder taken from reference TRBV19 and TRBJ1-1, is DGGITQSPKYLFRKEGQNVTLSCEQNLNHDAMYWYRQDPGQGLRLIYYSQIVNDFQKGDIAEGYSVSREKKESFPLTVTSAQKNPTAFYLCASSRLGGDTEAFFGQGTRLTVV.

The chain joins TRBV4-3 to TRBJ1-2; D not resolved. Germline V gene data show CDR1 as LGHNA and CDR2 as YSLEER. The CDR3 loop spans 12 amino acids. V lost 0 bases, J lost 6 bases, and 5 bases lay in between. The CDR3 reads CASSQEADGYTF. CDR3 in DNA: TGCGCCAGCAGCCAAGAAGCAGATGGCTACACCTTC.

The chain carries TRBV7-9 and TRBJ2-7; 9 bases are shared with TRBD2. V shed 5 bases and J 6 bases; nucleotides not matched to a gene: 11. The CDR3 covers 15 residues. Germline V gives CDR1 SEHNR, CDR2 FQNEAQ (reference sequence). CDR3 coding DNA: TGTGCCAGCAGCCCGAGGGGGCGGGAGGGCCTCGAGCAGTACTTC. Protein product: CASSPRGREGLEQYF.

On this clonotype itself: Germline and junction disagree at one end, which may indicate a read error. The gene calls are TRBV10-3 and TRBJ2-5, with D possibly called TRBD1 or TRBD2 (5 bases each). Germline V CDR1 and CDR2: ENHRY, SYGVKD. The CDR3 has 14 amino acids. Written as DNA, the CDR3 is TGTGCCAGCAGTTACGGGACGGATCAAGAGACCCAGTACTTC. Translated: CASSYGTDQETQYF.

In this sample, this clonotype turned up a few times. The chain uses TRBV20-1 and TRBJ2-7, with a weak D call TRBD1 (6 bases). CDR1 is DFQATT, CDR2 SNEGSKA, per germline (reference sequence). Trimming shortened V by 0 bases and J by 0 bases, and 12 bases separated the two germline ends. The CDR3 has 15 residues. For the CDR3, the DNA is TGCAGTGCTAGAGATGACCGGACAGTCTCCTACGAGCAGTACTTC. It is translated as CSARDDRTVSYEQYF.

This clonotype was seen more than once but under ten times. The chain joins TRBV5-1 to TRBJ1-2; D is perhaps TRBD1 (6 bases). Deletions cut 3 bases from V and 0 bases from J, with 15 bases between. In germline, CDR1 is SGHRS, CDR2 YFSETQ. There are 16 residues in the CDR3. In DNA, the CDR3 is TGCGCCAGCAGCTACCTCAGACAGGCCACTAACTATGGCTACACCTTC. It yields the protein CASSYLRQATNYGYTF.

This chain joins TRBV10-3 and TRBJ2-7, with D possibly being TRBD2 (5 bases). Germline CDR1 ENHRY, CDR2 SYGVKD. The V and J ends lost 10 bases and 7 bases respectively, with 20 bases between them. CDR3 length: 13 amino acids. For the CDR3, the DNA is TGTGCCAGCAGCCCTCCAGATAGCGAGGAGCAGTACTTC. Translated, it gives CASSPPDSEEQYF.

V gene TRBV6-5 combines with J gene TRBJ1-1; D is perhaps TRBD1 (6 bases). V was shortened by 5 bases and J by 0 bases, with 13 bases between the two germline ends. This CDR3 contains 15 residues. Germline loops: CDR1 MNHEY, CDR2 SVGAGI. The CDR3 nucleotides are TGTGCCAGCAGTAGTCCGGGACACATGAACACTGAAGCTTTCTTT. It is translated as CASSSPGHMNTEAFF.

This clonotype was detected only a few times. V gene TRBV15 combines with J gene TRBJ1-1; a possible D gene is TRBD1 (6 bases). V lost 0 bases, J lost 1 base, and 9 bases lay in between. The germline gives CDR1 LNHNV, CDR2 YYDKDF (reference sequence). The CDR3 extends over 15 amino acids. Here the CDR3 DNA reads TGTGCCACCAGCAGAGATTGGGGACAGAACACTGAAGCTTTCTTT. Its protein product is CATSRDWGQNTEAFF.

This clonotype has only a few counts. J is TRBJ2-7 and V is TRBV14, with a tentative D call TRBD1 (6 bases). Germline CDR1 SGHDN, CDR2 FVKESK. The CDR3 spans 16 residues. The V and J ends lost 0 bases and 6 bases respectively, with 18 bases between them. The CDR3 DNA follows: TGTGCCAGCAGCCAAGACGGTGGGACACCCAGCTGCGAGCAGTACTTC. Its protein is CASSQDGGTPSCEQYF.

This clonotype showed up many times. The CDR3 reads CATSRDRSLESYGYTF. The CDR3, as DNA: TGTGCCACCAGCAGAGATCGCTCCCTGGAGAGCTATGGCTACACCTTC. J is TRBJ1-2 and V is TRBV15; no clear D. V dropped 0 bases and J dropped 4 bases, with 15 bases sitting between them. This CDR3 is built from 16 residues. The germline V gene encodes CDR1 LNHNV and CDR2 YYDKDF (reference sequence).

This clonotype was counted many times. V and J are TRBV9 and TRBJ1-6; no definite D call. With 0 bases removed from V and 7 bases from J, the gap between germline ends came to 8 bases. Germline V CDR1 and CDR2: SGDLS, YYNGEE. The CDR3 covers 14 residues. As DNA, the CDR3 is TGTGCCAGCAGCGTAGCAGGAGTCAATTCACCCCTCCACTTT. The encoded protein is CASSVAGVNSPLHF.

The chain uses TRBV9 and TRBJ1-1, with D perhaps matching TRBD1 (5 bases). This CDR3 region has 17 residues. Trimming removed 4 bases at V and 0 bases at J, with 19 bases between. The germline CDR1 and CDR2 sequences are SGDLS and YYNGEE. CDR3 in amino acids: CASSLLDQGMLNTEAFF. The CDR3 region has the DNA TGTGCCAGCAGCCTCTTGGACCAGGGAATGCTGAACACTGAAGCTTTCTTT.

The chain is built from TRBV10-2 and TRBJ2-7; TRBD1 aligns across 9 bases. CDR3 length equals 15 residues. Per the germline V gene, CDR1 is WSHSY and CDR2 is SAAADI. V gave up 6 bases and J gave up 5 bases; unmatched junction bases: 11. In nucleotides, the CDR3 is TGCGCCAGCAGGGACCTGACAGGGGGAATCCACGAGCAGTACTTC. This gives the protein CASRDLTGGIHEQYF.

This clonotype was counted only a few times. The rearrangement uses TRBV29-1 and TRBJ1-1; perhaps TRBD1 as D (5 bases). From germline, CDR1 is SQVTM and CDR2 ANQGSEA. Trimming removed 4 bases from V and 0 bases from J, with 6 bases in between. The CDR3 sequence is 12 residues long. CDR3 protein: CSVVGVNTEAFF. CDR3 nucleotides: TGCAGCGTTGTAGGGGTGAACACTGAAGCTTTCTTT.

This clonotype was detected a few times. This chain links TRBV12-3 or TRBV12-4 with TRBJ1-5, with a tentative D call TRBD1 (6 bases). V shed 8 bases and J shed 6 bases, with 17 bases lying between them. The CDR3 is made up of 14 amino acids. DNA of the CDR3: TGTGCCAGCCGGCTGGGGGGCAGCGGTCAGCCCCAGCATTTT. This sequence encodes CASRLGGSGQPQHF.

This clonotype was recorded a few times. This sequence joins TRBV10-3 and TRBJ2-5, with D possibly called TRBD1 or TRBD2 (5 bases each). CDR1 ENHRY and CDR2 SYGVKD come from the germline V gene. V lost 6 bases and J 0 bases, leaving 11 bases between the germline ends. The CDR3 spans 14 residues. DNA of the CDR3: TGTGCCATCAGAAGGCCGGGACACCAAGAGACCCAGTACTTC. Amino acid sequence: CAIRRPGHQETQYF.

V and J are TRBV20-1 and TRBJ2-5; the match to TRBD2 covers 16 bases. This CDR3 spans 16 amino acids. The J segment lost 4 bases and the V segment lost 3 bases, leaving 5 bases of the junction unmatched. The germline CDR1 and CDR2 sequences are DFQATT and SNEGSKA (reference sequence). CDR3 DNA sequence: TGCAGTGCTAGCGGGACTAGCGGGGGGGCTCGAGAGACCCAGTACTTC. Translation: CSASGTSGGARETQYF.

In regard to this clonotype: This may arise from a read error, as a much more abundant clone is one base away. This chain uses TRBV10-3 with TRBJ2-5, with a tentative D call TRBD1 (5 bases). The CDR3 runs to 15 residues. V was shortened by 0 bases and J by 5 bases, with 13 bases between the two germline ends. From germline, CDR1 is ENHRY and CDR2 SYGVKD. CDR3 sequence (DNA): TGTGCCATCAGTGAGTCGTGGGGCGCCAGGGAGACCCAGTACTTC. Protein sequence: CAISESWGARETQYF.

CDR3 sequence reads: CASSLDPSFGMTQYF. The CDR3 DNA sequence: TGTGCCAGCAGCTTAGACCCTTCCTTTGGCATGACGCAGTATTTT. The J gene is TRBJ2-3, the V gene TRBV7-2; no firm D call. V lost 1 base, J lost 9 bases, and 17 bases lay in between. This CDR3 has 15 amino acids. The germline CDR1 and CDR2 sequences are SGHTA and FQGNSA.

The chain uses TRBV24-1 and TRBJ1-2; TRBD1 agrees at 12 bases. The length of the CDR3 is 14 residues. CDR1 is KGHDR and CDR2 is SFDVKD in the germline V gene. Germline trimming cut 7 bases from V and 3 bases from J; bases unmatched to any gene: 2. CDR3 bases: TGTGCCACCAGGGGGACAGGGGGCGACTATGGCTACACCTTC. This encodes CATRGTGGDYGYTF.

V and J are TRBV10-2 and TRBJ2-7, with D hard to call. Trimming stripped 4 bases from V and 6 bases from J, with 16 bases between. The CDR3 contains 14 residues. Per the germline V gene, CDR1 is WSHSY and CDR2 is SAAADI. CDR3: CASSVGQNALEQYF. As DNA, the CDR3 is TGCGCCAGCAGTGTAGGTCAAAACGCCCTCGAGCAGTACTTC.